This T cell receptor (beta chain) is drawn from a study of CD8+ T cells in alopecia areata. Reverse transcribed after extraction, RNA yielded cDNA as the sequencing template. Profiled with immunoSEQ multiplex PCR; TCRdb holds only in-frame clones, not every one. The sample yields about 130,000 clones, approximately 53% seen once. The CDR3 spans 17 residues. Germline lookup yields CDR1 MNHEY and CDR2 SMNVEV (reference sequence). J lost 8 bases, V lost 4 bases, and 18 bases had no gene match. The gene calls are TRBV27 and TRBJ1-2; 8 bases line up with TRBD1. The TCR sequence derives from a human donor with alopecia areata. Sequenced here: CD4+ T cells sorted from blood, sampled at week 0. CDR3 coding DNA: TGTGCCAGCAGTTCCGCGACAGGGGAAGGTACCCGGTGGGGCTACACCTTC. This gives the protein CASSSATGEGTRWGYTF.